This TCR beta chain comes out of a study of T cell responses to AZD1222 COVID-19 vaccine. Some clones are missing from TCRdb's copy, which holds only in-frame ones; the method was immunoSEQ multiplex PCR. The sample lists roughly 150,000 clones, around 90% occurring once. The sequenced sample was peripheral blood, obtained 28 days after the second AZD1222 dose. The source of this sequence is an adult who received the AZD1222 COVID-19 vaccine.

The CDR3 DNA follows: TGCGCCAGCAGGAGAGACAAAGGCCAAGATACGCAGTATTTT. Its translation is CASRRDKGQDTQYF. The rearrangement uses TRBV5-1 and TRBJ2-3; D remains ambiguous. Germline CDR1 is SGHRS and CDR2 is YFSETQ. This CDR3 has 14 residues. V gave up 5 bases and J gave up 5 bases, with 15 bases separating them.